The clone carrying this T cell receptor (beta chain) was recorded a few times. Its target is not known. The sample is drawn from a study of siplizumab effects on memory and regulatory T cells. Overall study findings and caveats: In controls, 26.9% of mappable alloreactive CD4+ clones were Treg-derived on average, versus just under 70% with siplizumab.

The table came from immunoSEQ multiplex PCR; TCRdb's copy has only in-frame clones and leaves some out. Of around 100,000 clones detected, 75% to 95% appear once; the ten largest clones hold 0.13% to 0.15%. The TCR sequence derives from a human donor in good health. The source material was CD4+ T cells sorted from blood.

DNA of the CDR3: TGTGCTAGTGGCAAAGGGACTAGCGGTAGCTCCTACGAGCAGTACTTC. Translated: CASGKGTSGSSYEQYF. The chain joins TRBV12-5 to TRBJ2-7; 11 bases fit TRBD2. The CDR3 loop spans 16 amino acids. Looked up from germline, CDR1 is LGHNT and CDR2 is FRNRAP. The junction had 7 bases not matched to a gene; V was cut back by 6 bases and J by 0 bases.